This is a list of T cell receptor beta chains from one sample in a study of OX40 agonist ivuxolimab in advanced cancers. Here immunoSEQ multiplex PCR was the method, and the copy in TCRdb shows in-frame clones only, minus some. The sample has over 40,000 clones; about nine tenths are singletons. The sequenced sample was CD4+ or CD8+ T cells sorted from blood, obtained in a trial of the OX40 agonist ivuxolimab. Receptor source: an adult with an advanced solid tumor such as melanoma, head and neck, liver or kidney cancer. The CDR3 runs from the conserved cysteine through the conserved F or W. Fields, in order: clone size, V gene, J gene, D gene, CDR3 length, CDR3 DNA, CDR3 protein. The D gene is left open where the match is weak. Some rows have no size entry. The others give once, few or many, or a class for an expanded clone.

clone_size: few
v_call: TRBV7-2
j_call: TRBJ1-2
d_call: .
cdr3_length: 13
cdr3_nt: TGTGCCAGCAGCTTCGACCGGGCGAATGGCTACACCTTC
cdr3_aa: CASSFDRANGYTF

clone_size: .
v_call: TRBV29-1
j_call: TRBJ2-7
d_call: .
cdr3_length: 13
cdr3_nt: TGCAGCGCGACGCCCCAACATGGACACGAGCAGTACTTC
cdr3_aa: CSATPQHGHEQYF

clone_size: .
v_call: TRBV9
j_call: TRBJ2-1
d_call: TRBD2
cdr3_length: 15
cdr3_nt: TGTGCCAGCAGCCCAAGAGGGACTAGCGTTATTGAGCAGTTCTTC
cdr3_aa: CASSPRGTSVIEQFF

clone_size: .
v_call: TRBV7-2
j_call: TRBJ2-1
d_call: .
cdr3_length: 14
cdr3_nt: TGTGCCAGCAGCTTAGCGGGCCGGACAGATGAGCAGTTCTTC
cdr3_aa: CASSLAGRTDEQFF

clone_size: .
v_call: TRBV7-3
j_call: TRBJ2-7
d_call: .
cdr3_length: 13
cdr3_nt: TGTGCCAGCAGCCCAACGGTTCAGCACGAGCAGTACTTC
cdr3_aa: CASSPTVQHEQYF

clone_size: .
v_call: TRBV20-1
j_call: TRBJ1-1
d_call: .
cdr3_length: 8
cdr3_nt: TGCAGTGCTAGGGAAGCTTTCTTT
cdr3_aa: CSAREAFF

clone_size: .
v_call: TRBV14
j_call: TRBJ2-2
d_call: .
cdr3_length: 16
cdr3_nt: TGTGCCAGCAGCCAGGGGAGTGGGATCCACACCGGGGAGCTGTTTTTT
cdr3_aa: CASSQGSGIHTGELFF

clone_size: .
v_call: TRBV28
j_call: TRBJ1-4
d_call: .
cdr3_length: 15
cdr3_nt: TGTGCCAGCAGTTTAACTATCCTCGAGAAAGAAAAACTGTTTTTT
cdr3_aa: CASSLTILEKEKLFF

clone_size: .
v_call: TRBV19
j_call: TRBJ2-3
d_call: .
cdr3_length: 16
cdr3_nt: TGTGCCAGTAGTTTGACAGTCGTGGCTAGGACAGATACGCAGTATTTT
cdr3_aa: CASSLTVVARTDTQYF

clone_size: .
v_call: TRBV7-3
j_call: TRBJ2-3
d_call: TRBD2
cdr3_length: 17
cdr3_nt: TGTGCCAGCAGCGTATTCCCACCGGGGGGGCTCGGAGATACGCAGTATTTT
cdr3_aa: CASSVFPPGGLGDTQYF

clone_size: once
v_call: TRBV4-2
j_call: TRBJ2-1
d_call: TRBD2
cdr3_length: 18
cdr3_nt: TGTGCCAGCAGCCCGGGACTAGCGGGAGTGACACTCTACAATGAGCAGTTCTTC
cdr3_aa: CASSPGLAGVTLYNEQFF

clone_size: .
v_call: TRBV5-6
j_call: TRBJ1-5
d_call: TRBD1
cdr3_length: 15
cdr3_nt: TGTGCCAGCAGCTTCGGTACAGGGGGTGATCAGCCCCAGCATTTT
cdr3_aa: CASSFGTGGDQPQHF

clone_size: .
v_call: TRBV12-5
j_call: TRBJ2-2
d_call: .
cdr3_length: 12
cdr3_nt: TGTGCTAGTGGTTTAATGGCCGGGGAGCTGTTTTTT
cdr3_aa: CASGLMAGELFF

clone_size: .
v_call: TRBV7-3
j_call: TRBJ1-3
d_call: .
cdr3_length: 15
cdr3_nt: TGTGCCAGCAGCTCGGGACGGAGAGGGAGAAACACCATATATTTT
cdr3_aa: CASSSGRRGRNTIYF

clone_size: .
v_call: TRBV9
j_call: TRBJ1-3
d_call: .
cdr3_length: 14
cdr3_nt: TGTGCCAGCAGCGTAGGGCCTTCTGGAAACACCATATATTTT
cdr3_aa: CASSVGPSGNTIYF

clone_size: .
v_call: TRBV18
j_call: TRBJ2-2
d_call: TRBD2
cdr3_length: 17
cdr3_nt: TGTGCCAGCTCACCACCCGGACTAGCGGGCTTCACCGGGGAGCTGTTTTTT
cdr3_aa: CASSPPGLAGFTGELFF

clone_size: .
v_call: TRBV11-2
j_call: TRBJ2-7
d_call: TRBD2
cdr3_length: 14
cdr3_nt: TGTGCCAGCAGCCCCGTTAGCGGGAGAGGCGAGCAGTACTTC
cdr3_aa: CASSPVSGRGEQYF

clone_size: .
v_call: TRBV19
j_call: TRBJ2-2
d_call: .
cdr3_length: 14
cdr3_nt: TGTGCCAGTAGTTGGCCTAGCCGCGCCGGGGAGCTGTTTTTT
cdr3_aa: CASSWPSRAGELFF

clone_size: .
v_call: TRBV5-3
j_call: TRBJ1-2
d_call: TRBD1
cdr3_length: 15
cdr3_nt: TGTGCCAGAAGCTGGAAAAAGACAGGGACCTATGGCTACACCTTC
cdr3_aa: CARSWKKTGTYGYTF

clone_size: .
v_call: TRBV19
j_call: TRBJ2-7
d_call: .
cdr3_length: 15
cdr3_nt: TGTGCCAGTAGTATGCCAGGGCAGGGGTCCTACGAGCAGTACTTC
cdr3_aa: CASSMPGQGSYEQYF

clone_size: .
v_call: TRBV2
j_call: TRBJ2-7
d_call: TRBD2
cdr3_length: 12
cdr3_nt: TGTGCCAGCACTGGGGGGGTCTACGAGCAGTACTTC
cdr3_aa: CASTGGVYEQYF

clone_size: .
v_call: TRBV7-3
j_call: TRBJ2-7
d_call: TRBD2
cdr3_length: 14
cdr3_nt: TGTGCCAGCAGCTTAAACGGGAGGGCCTACGAGCAGTACTTC
cdr3_aa: CASSLNGRAYEQYF

clone_size: .
v_call: TRBV6-4
j_call: TRBJ2-1
d_call: TRBD2
cdr3_length: 17
cdr3_nt: TGTGCCAGCAGTGACCCCGAGAGCGGGGGTTCCTACAATGAGCAGTTCTTC
cdr3_aa: CASSDPESGGSYNEQFF

clone_size: .
v_call: TRBV11-2
j_call: TRBJ2-1
d_call: .
cdr3_length: 13
cdr3_nt: TGTGCCAGCAGTCCGCCCTCCTACAATGAGCAGTTCTTC
cdr3_aa: CASSPPSYNEQFF

clone_size: .
v_call: TRBV21-1
j_call: TRBJ1-1
d_call: .
cdr3_length: 12
cdr3_nt: TGTGCCAGCAGCAAAGTCAAGGGACGGGCTTTCTTT
cdr3_aa: CASSKVKGRAFF

clone_size: once
v_call: TRBV10-2
j_call: TRBJ2-1
d_call: TRBD1
cdr3_length: 15
cdr3_nt: TGCGCCAGCAGTGCCTTTGGGACAGGGGGCAATGAGCAGTTCTTC
cdr3_aa: CASSAFGTGGNEQFF

clone_size: .
v_call: TRBV2
j_call: TRBJ2-2
d_call: TRBD2
cdr3_length: 14
cdr3_nt: TGTGCCAGCAGTGTGAGCGGGGGTACCGGGGAGCTGTTTTTT
cdr3_aa: CASSVSGGTGELFF

clone_size: .
v_call: TRBV28
j_call: TRBJ1-5
d_call: .
cdr3_length: 13
cdr3_nt: TGTGCCAGCACAGAGACAGGTAATCAGCCCCAGCATTTT
cdr3_aa: CASTETGNQPQHF

clone_size: .
v_call: TRBV19
j_call: TRBJ1-5
d_call: TRBD1
cdr3_length: 14
cdr3_nt: TGTGCCAGTAGTATACAGGGGGGCGGACAGCCCCAGCATTTT
cdr3_aa: CASSIQGGGQPQHF